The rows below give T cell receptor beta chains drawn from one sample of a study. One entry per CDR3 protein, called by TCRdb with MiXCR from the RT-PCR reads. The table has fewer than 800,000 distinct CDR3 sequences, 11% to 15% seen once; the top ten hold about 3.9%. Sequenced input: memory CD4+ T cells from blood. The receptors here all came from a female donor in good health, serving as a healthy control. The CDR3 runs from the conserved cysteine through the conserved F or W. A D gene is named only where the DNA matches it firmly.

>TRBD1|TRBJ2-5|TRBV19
CASSRDRGVLQETQYF
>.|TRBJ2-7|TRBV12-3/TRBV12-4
CASSLGHLDEQYF
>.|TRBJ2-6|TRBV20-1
CSASPGTWGANVLTF
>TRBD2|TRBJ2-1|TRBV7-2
CASSFSGTSKVDEQFF
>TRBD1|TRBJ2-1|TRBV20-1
CSASSLRGHYNEQFF
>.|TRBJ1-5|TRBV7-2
CASSLMLGGEAPQHF
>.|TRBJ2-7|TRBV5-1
CASSLDGETSYEQYF
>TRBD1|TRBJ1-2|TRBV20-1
CSALRDRHDYGYTF
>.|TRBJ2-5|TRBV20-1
CSARESETQYF
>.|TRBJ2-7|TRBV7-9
CASSGQNSYEQYF
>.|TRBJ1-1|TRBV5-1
CASTSTGGMNTEAFF
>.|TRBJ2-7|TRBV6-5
CASRRDTSYYEQYF
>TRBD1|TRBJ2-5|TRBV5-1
CASRGQGVSGQETQYF
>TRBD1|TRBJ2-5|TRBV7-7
CASSRGTVKQETQYF
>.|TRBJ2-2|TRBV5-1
CASTPLPTTTNTGELFF
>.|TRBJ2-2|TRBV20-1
CSARGGYTGELFF
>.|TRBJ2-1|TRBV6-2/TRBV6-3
CASSYFAGHNEQFF
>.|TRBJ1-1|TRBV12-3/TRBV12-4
CASSPQTGNTEAFF
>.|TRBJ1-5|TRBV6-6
CASSPTKLQPQHF
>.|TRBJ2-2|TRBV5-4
CASSPPGPTRGTGELFF
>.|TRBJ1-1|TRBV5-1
CASSPLSDSYTEAFF
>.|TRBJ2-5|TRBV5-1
CASSWMNSGSDQETQYF
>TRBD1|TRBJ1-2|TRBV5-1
CASSLQQGGGRNYGYTF
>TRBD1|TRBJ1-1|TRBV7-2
CASSVGQRGAFF
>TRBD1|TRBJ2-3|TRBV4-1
CASSRRTGTVSTDTQYF
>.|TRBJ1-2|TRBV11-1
CASSPQPNGYTF
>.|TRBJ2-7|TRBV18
CASSPFSSKSSYEQYF
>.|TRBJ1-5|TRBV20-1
CSAREPRGESQPQHF
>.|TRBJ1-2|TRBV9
CASSVEFQGGGYTF
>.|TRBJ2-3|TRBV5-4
CASTSPTDTQYF
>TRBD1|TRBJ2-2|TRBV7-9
CASSLGTGDTGELFF
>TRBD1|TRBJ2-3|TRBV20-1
CSARDWDRGADTQYF
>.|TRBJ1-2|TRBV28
CASSRYDSPGDYGYTF
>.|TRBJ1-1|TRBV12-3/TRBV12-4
CASSLEGGAILAFF
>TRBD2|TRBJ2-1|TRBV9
CASSVASGNYNEQFF
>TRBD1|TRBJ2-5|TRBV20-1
CSARTFDRGLETQYF
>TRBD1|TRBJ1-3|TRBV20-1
CSATTGATGNTIYF
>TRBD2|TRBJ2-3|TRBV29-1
CSVGSSAGGADTQYF
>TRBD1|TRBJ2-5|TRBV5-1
CASSLAPQGAIQETQYF
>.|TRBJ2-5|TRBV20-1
CSARDWRGQETQYF
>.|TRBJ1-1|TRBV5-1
CASSLGGASGEAFF
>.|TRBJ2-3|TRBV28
CASNLLPVPLTDTQYF
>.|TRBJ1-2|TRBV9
CASSVTPKDYGYTF
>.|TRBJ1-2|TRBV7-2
CASSPGQYMSGYTF
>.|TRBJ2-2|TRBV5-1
CASLPGISTGELFF
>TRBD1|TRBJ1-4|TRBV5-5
CASSLAGQGATNEKLFF
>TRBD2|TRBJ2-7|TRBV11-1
CASSRGVEQYF
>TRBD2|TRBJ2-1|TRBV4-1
CASSQILGTSVTNEQFF
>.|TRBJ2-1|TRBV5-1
CASRQLLEGEQFF
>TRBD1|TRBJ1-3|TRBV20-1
CSALPELQGWTGNTIYF
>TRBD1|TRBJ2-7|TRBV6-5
CASLKRDSSYEQYF
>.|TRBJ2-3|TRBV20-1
CSAPGNTGLADTQYF